Here is one TCR beta chain with its context. What it binds is unknown. These data originate in a study of CD8+CD57+ T cells in acquired aplastic anemia. At the level of the study: Quantities of DNA derived from sorted CD4+ and CD8+ cells averaged approximately 3 ug.

Study conclusions and caveats: Patients were compared with controls for CD8+ Simpson's diversity, and no significant difference emerged. Patients and controls turned out to have more than 25 CD8+ CDR3 sequences in common.

Genomic DNA, serving as template, underwent TCR beta VDJ and CDR3 profiling. TCRdb re-derived calls from the reads in MiXCR, one entry per CDR3 protein. The table has around 400,000 distinct CDR3 sequences, about 70% seen once. V lost 6 bases to trimming and J lost 3 bases, with 18 bases between them. CDR1 is MNHEY, CDR2 SVGAGI, per germline. CDR3 length: 15 residues. The sample consisted of sorted CD4+, CD8+, or CD8+CD57+ T cells (not recorded which) from PBMCs. This chain uses TRBV6-5 with TRBJ2-7; maybe TRBD1 (7 bases). The source is a human donor in good health, serving as a control. The CDR3 nucleotides read TGTGCCAGCAGACTCGACAGGGAGGTGGGCTACGAGCAGTACTTC. Residues: CASRLDREVGYEQYF.